This record concerns one T cell receptor beta chain sequence. Its specificity is not known. The data belong to a study of cytomegalovirus exposure and HLA in healthy donors. Broader study findings: TCR beta chains numbering roughly 150 were designated cytomegalovirus-associated. In a later analysis, TCR beta V- and J-gene trimming was associated with a missense DCLRE1C variant. Most TCR sequences were seen very rarely across donors, but some public TCRs occurred in many.

Primers: 60 Vbeta forward and 13 Jbeta reverse. Only in-frame clones appear in the TCRdb table, and some are missing; sequencing was by immunoSEQ multiplex PCR. The sample has under 200,000 clones; 70% to 80% are singletons. The sequence was collected from a male donor in good health and CMV-seropositive. Sequencing used PBMCs.

As DNA, the CDR3 is TGCGCCAGCAGCCGCCCTCGGACTAGCGCATCCAATGAGCAGTTCTTC. Translating it yields CASSRPRTSASNEQFF. The chain recombines TRBV4-1 with TRBJ2-1; 9 bases agree with TRBD2. Trimming removed 4 bases from V and 6 bases from J; junction bases left unmatched: 10. Germline V gives CDR1 MGHRA, CDR2 YSYEKL. This CDR3 region has 16 residues.